This TCR beta chain was sequenced for a study of technical replicates of blood from several donors. Libraries were prepared by immunoSEQ multiplex PCR; TCRdb keeps only in-frame clonotypes and omits some of them. The repertoire includes approximately 77,000 clones, 85% to 95% of them detected once, and 0.3% to 0.5% sits in the top ten. Germline loops: CDR1 SGHKS, CDR2 YYEKEE (reference sequence). The length of the CDR3 is 19 residues. The V gene lost 1 base and the J gene lost 4 bases, with 24 bases spanning the gap. The V call is TRBV5-5, the J call TRBJ1-5; perhaps TRBD1 as D (6 bases). Sequences were obtained from T cells isolated from PBMCs. This clonotype was sampled from a human donor in good health. This CDR3 is CASSLLYPVQTGPNQPQHF. CDR3 nucleotides: TGTGCCAGCAGCTTGTTATATCCGGTACAGACAGGCCCAAATCAGCCCCAGCATTTT.